A selection of T cell receptor beta chains follows, all from one sample in a study of cytomegalovirus exposure and HLA in healthy donors. The protocol was immunoSEQ multiplex PCR, while the TCRdb copy is restricted to in-frame clones and leaves out a portion. The sample contains over 80,000 clones, roughly 73% of which appear only once. The sequencing input was PBMCs. The receptors were gathered from a man aged 40-49 years in good health and CMV-seronegative. CDR3s include the opening cysteine and the closing phenylalanine or tryptophan. The D gene is left open where the match is weak. The listing skips clone size in some rows; elsewhere it reads once, few, many or a size class.

abundance,d_gene,j_gene,v_gene,CDR3nt,CDR3aa
NA,NA,TRBJ2-7,TRBV5-6,TGTGCCAGCAGCTTGCAGGCCTCCTACGAGCAGTACTTC,CASSLQASYEQYF
NA,NA,TRBJ2-1,TRBV5-8,TGTGCCAGCAGCCCGGGACTCTCGATGTCGGGCAATGAGCAGTTCTTC,CASSPGLSMSGNEQFF
NA,TRBD2,TRBJ2-7,TRBV29-1,TGCAGCGCCGCGGGGGCCTACGAGCAGTACTTC,CSAAGAYEQYF
NA,NA,TRBJ1-1,TRBV5-6,TGTGCCAGCAGACCTGGACAGACCGCTGAAGCTTTCTTT,CASRPGQTAEAFF
NA,TRBD2,TRBJ2-1,TRBV5-1,TGCGCCAGCTCCAGGACTAGCGGGGCCCTGGAGCAGTTCTTC,CASSRTSGALEQFF
NA,TRBD2,TRBJ2-3,TRBV4-3,TGCGCCACCGGACTAGCGGCTTACACAGATACGCAGTATTTT,CATGLAAYTDTQYF
NA,TRBD1,TRBJ1-4,TRBV7-7,TGTGCCAGCAGCTCAGGGACAGCTAATGAAAAACTGTTTTTT,CASSSGTANEKLFF
few,TRBD2,TRBJ2-7,TRBV6-5,TGTGCCAGCAGTAGATCCGGGACTAGCGGGGAAGAGTACTTC,CASSRSGTSGEEYF
NA,TRBD2,TRBJ2-7,TRBV11-3,TGTGCCAGCAGCTTATCCGGGGGGGCTTACGAGCAGTACTTC,CASSLSGGAYEQYF
NA,NA,TRBJ1-2,TRBV6-4,TGTGCCAGCAGTAAGGACGGACAAGGAGCTTATGGCTACACCTTC,CASSKDGQGAYGYTF
NA,NA,TRBJ1-2,TRBV6-6,TGTGCCAGCAGTTACCTTCGACAAGGAGGTGGCTACACCTTC,CASSYLRQGGGYTF
NA,TRBD1,TRBJ1-3,TRBV9,TGTGCCAGCAGCGCTCGGGACAGGGGGGTCTCTGGAAACACCATATATTTT,CASSARDRGVSGNTIYF
few,NA,TRBJ2-5,TRBV4-1,TGCGCCAGCAGCCAAGAACGGGGGAGGCAGACCCAGTACTTC,CASSQERGRQTQYF
NA,TRBD2,TRBJ2-3,TRBV7-9,TGTGCCAGCAGCCGCCTAGCGGGGGGGCAAAGGGATACGCAGTATTTT,CASSRLAGGQRDTQYF
NA,TRBD1,TRBJ1-2,TRBV18,TGTGCCAGCTCACTCGAGACAGGGAACTATGGCTACACCTTC,CASSLETGNYGYTF
NA,NA,TRBJ2-4,TRBV6-5,TGTGCCAGCAGTTACACAGGAGAAAACATTCAGTACTTC,CASSYTGENIQYF
few,TRBD1,TRBJ2-1,TRBV29-1,TGCAGCGTTGAAGATCACGGGGGGACAGGGAGCTACTACAATGAGCAGTTCTTC,CSVEDHGGTGSYYNEQFF
once,NA,TRBJ2-1,TRBV5-1,TGCGCCAGCAGCTTGGCCTATCTAAGCTCCTACAATGAGCAGTTCTTC,CASSLAYLSSYNEQFF
few,TRBD2,TRBJ2-7,TRBV7-9,TGTGCCAGCAGCCTGGGACTAGCGGGGGGATGGGACGAGCAGTACTTC,CASSLGLAGGWDEQYF
NA,NA,TRBJ2-7,TRBV29-1,TGCAGCGTTGAGGGCAGTACCTACGAGCAGTACTTC,CSVEGSTYEQYF
NA,TRBD2,TRBJ2-3,TRBV5-4,TGTGCCAGCAGCCCTGGACTAGCGGTCGTCACAGATACGCAGTATTTT,CASSPGLAVVTDTQYF
NA,TRBD1,TRBJ2-7,TRBV27,TGTGCCAGCAGCGAGGACAGGGCTTCCTACGAGCAGTACTTC,CASSEDRASYEQYF
NA,NA,TRBJ1-2,TRBV7-6,TGTGCCAGCAGCTTAGGTGTCAGGGATCATGGCTACACCTTC,CASSLGVRDHGYTF
many,TRBD1,TRBJ1-1,TRBV28,TGTGCCAGCAGTTTTCACAGGGGAGCTTTCTTT,CASSFHRGAFF
NA,TRBD1,TRBJ2-5,TRBV4-3,TGCGCCAGCAGCCAAAGGGACAGACGAGAGACCCAGTACTTC,CASSQRDRRETQYF
NA,NA,TRBJ2-3,TRBV5-1,TGCGCCAGCAGCTCTAATCCCACTAGAGGCGCAGATACGCAGTATTTT,CASSSNPTRGADTQYF
NA,NA,TRBJ1-5,TRBV9,TGTGCCAGCAGCGTAGGGAGGGAAAGCCAGCCCCAGCATTTT,CASSVGRESQPQHF
NA,NA,TRBJ2-7,TRBV15,TGTGCCACCAGCAGAGCGTGGCAGGGTCAGTACGAGCAGTACTTC,CATSRAWQGQYEQYF
NA,TRBD1,TRBJ2-3,TRBV5-6,TGTGCCAGCAGCCCGGGACAGGCCGTGGTGACGCAGTATTTT,CASSPGQAVVTQYF
few,NA,TRBJ2-2,TRBV29-1,TGCAGCGTTGCGCCCACTCTAACCGGGGAGCTGTTTTTT,CSVAPTLTGELFF
once,NA,TRBJ1-5,TRBV5-4,TGTGCCAGCAGCTTGGTTCCGGGTAGCAATCAGCCCCAGCATTTT,CASSLVPGSNQPQHF
NA,NA,TRBJ2-1,TRBV7-9,TGTGCCAGCAGCTCAGGGAACAATGAGCAGTTCTTC,CASSSGNNEQFF
NA,NA,TRBJ2-3,TRBV5-1,TGCGCCAGCAGCTTGTCCCGAGGCATGGATACGCAGTATTTT,CASSLSRGMDTQYF
NA,NA,TRBJ2-1,TRBV4-1,TGCGCCAGCAGCCAAGAAATCGGGGTAGCCCCCTACAATGAGCAGTTCTTC,CASSQEIGVAPYNEQFF
NA,NA,TRBJ2-5,TRBV27,TGTGCCAGCAGGCGACTAGGGGTTGAGACCCAGTACTTC,CASRRLGVETQYF
NA,TRBD1,TRBJ2-3,TRBV2,TGTGCCAGCGCAAGGGCCAGGGGGACAGATACGCAGTATTTT,CASARARGTDTQYF
NA,TRBD2,TRBJ2-7,TRBV10-3,TGTGCCATCAGTGAGCGGGCTAGCGGGGGCTACGAGCAGTACTTC,CAISERASGGYEQYF
NA,NA,TRBJ2-7,TRBV5-6,TGTGCCAGCAGCTTATCAGGGTACTCCTACGAGCAGTACTTC,CASSLSGYSYEQYF
NA,NA,TRBJ1-4,TRBV29-1,TGCAGCGTCGTCGCGGAACCAAATGAAAAACTGTTTTTT,CSVVAEPNEKLFF
NA,TRBD2,TRBJ2-3,TRBV29-1,TGCAGCGTTGACCCCGGGGAGGGAACGCAGTATTTT,CSVDPGEGTQYF
NA,NA,TRBJ1-1,TRBV6-6,TGTGCCAGCAGTTACTCTATCCAGGGTAGAGCTGAAGCTTTCTTT,CASSYSIQGRAEAFF